The 14 T cell receptor beta chains below all came from one sample that was sequenced in a study of preoperative IRX-2 immunotherapy in early breast cancer. Documented treatment: preoperative locoregional IRX-2 cytokine immunotherapy. Generated by immunoSEQ multiplex PCR, the TCRdb table keeps only in-frame clones and is missing some. The sample contains around 35,000 clones, 90% to 95% of which appear only once. Sampling was conducted from a patient treated with IRX-2 immunotherapy. The receptor set was obtained from a human donor with breast cancer.

The chain carries TRBV6-1 and TRBJ1-5; 8 bases fit TRBD1. CDR3 size: 15 residues. In germline, CDR1 is MNHNS, CDR2 SASEGT. The V and J ends lost 5 bases and 4 bases, in that order; junction bases with no gene match: 7. The CDR3 DNA reads TGTGCCAGCAGTTTGGACAGGGCCCAAAATCAGCCCCAGCATTTT. It yields the protein CASSLDRAQNQPQHF.

V and J are TRBV13 and TRBJ1-2, with 7 bases aligning to TRBD1. The CDR3 runs 16 residues. The junction had 11 bases not matched to a gene; V was cut back by 4 bases and J by 3 bases. CDR1 PRHDT and CDR2 FYEKMQ come from the germline V gene (reference sequence). The CDR3 sequence: CASSWNGRGTDYGYTF. In nucleotides, the CDR3 is TGTGCCAGCAGCTGGAATGGACGGGGGACAGACTATGGCTACACCTTC.

The rearrangement uses TRBV11-2 and TRBJ1-3; 9 nucleotides agree with TRBD1. This CDR3 comprises 15 residues. V lost 4 bases, J lost 5 bases, and 6 bases stayed unmatched. Germline assignment: CDR1 SGHAT and CDR2 FQNNGV. DNA for the CDR3: TGTGCCAGCAGCTGGGCACAGGGGGCAAGAAACACCATATATTTT. This gives the protein CASSWAQGARNTIYF.

V usage is TRBV4-2 and J usage is TRBJ1-1; D may be TRBD1 (6 bases). The V gene lost 0 bases and the J gene lost 5 bases, with 13 bases spanning the gap. Germline assignment: CDR1 LGHNA and CDR2 YNFKEQ. CDR3 size: 15 residues. The chain's CDR3 is CASSQDQQGGTEAFF. CDR3 bases: TGTGCCAGCAGCCAAGATCAACAGGGCGGGACTGAAGCTTTCTTT.

The rearrangement links TRBV10-3 to TRBJ1-2, with 7 bases identical to TRBD1. With V trimmed by 6 bases and J by 7 bases, 8 bases remained unmatched. There are 13 residues in the CDR3. From germline, CDR1 is ENHRY and CDR2 SYGVKD. In DNA form, the CDR3 reads TGTGCCATCAGCGTAGACAGGGAGTCTGGCTACACCTTC. Encoded protein: CAISVDRESGYTF.

The rearrangement joins TRBV7-2 to TRBJ2-5; the D is unclear. The CDR3 is made up of 13 amino acids. CDR1 and CDR2 (germline): SGHTA, FQGNSA. Trimming stripped 4 bases from V and 4 bases from J, with 10 bases between. CDR3 amino acids: CASSSGALETQYF. The DNA for the CDR3 is TGTGCCAGCAGCTCCGGCGCACTAGAGACCCAGTACTTC. The entire variable domain, with the rest obtained from reference TRBV7-2 and TRBJ2-5, is as follows: GAGVSQSPSNKVTEKGKDVELRCDPISGHTALYWYRQSLGQGLEFLIYFQGNSAPDKSGLPSDRFSAERTGGSVSTLTIQRTQQEDSAVYLCASSSGALETQYFGPGTRLLVL.

The chain joins TRBV5-1 to TRBJ2-2; 10 bases agree with TRBD2. Germline-derived CDR1 and CDR2 are SGHRS and YFSETQ. CDR3 length equals 15 residues. V lost 4 bases to trimming and J lost 2 bases; unmatched junction nucleotides: 2. CDR3 loop: CASSGLAVNTGELFF. CDR3 bases: TGCGCCAGCAGCGGACTAGCGGTTAACACCGGGGAGCTGTTTTTT.

The rearrangement links TRBV7-3 to TRBJ1-1; D call uncertain. CDR1 is SGHTA and CDR2 is FQGTGA in the germline V gene. CDR3 length: 14 amino acids. The V end was cut by 2 bases, the J end by 0 bases, with 7 bases between. The CDR3 DNA is TGTGCCAGCAGCTTACTGGCTATGAACACTGAAGCTTTCTTT. It yields the protein CASSLLAMNTEAFF.

This clone was found once. The V and J genes are TRBV15 and TRBJ1-4; no definite D call. This CDR3 is 16 amino acids long. Trimming removed 0 bases from V and 5 bases from J, with 13 bases in between. Germline CDR1 reads LNHNV; CDR2 reads YYDKDF (reference sequence). The CDR3 is CATSRDPTAPNEKLFF. CDR3 nucleotide sequence: TGTGCCACCAGCAGAGATCCGACTGCCCCAAATGAAAAACTGTTTTTT.

V and J are TRBV2 and TRBJ1-5, with D perhaps TRBD1 (6 bases). CDR3 size: 16 residues. V was pared by 5 bases and J by 4 bases, with 18 bases between. Germline CDR1 and CDR2: SNHLY and FYNNEI. CDR3 protein: CASSTNWAGVNQPQHF. CDR3 DNA: TGTGCCAGCAGTACCAATTGGGCAGGGGTTAATCAGCCCCAGCATTTT.

V usage is TRBV29-1 and J usage is TRBJ2-3, with D possibly matching TRBD1 (5 bases). The CDR3 spans 14 residues. Germline lookup yields CDR1 SQVTM and CDR2 ANQGSEA. With 1 base removed from V and 4 bases from J, the gap between germline ends came to 12 bases. CDR3 in amino acids: CSVEVGRGADTQYF. The CDR3 DNA reads TGCAGCGTTGAAGTGGGGCGAGGAGCAGATACGCAGTATTTT.

The gene calls are TRBV5-1 and TRBJ1-1; D call uncertain. CDR3 length equals 14 residues. V was pared by 5 bases and J by 1 base, with 12 bases between. CDR1 is SGHRS, CDR2 YFSETQ, per germline. This CDR3 is CASRVATGNTEAFF. In DNA form, the CDR3 reads TGCGCCAGCAGAGTTGCAACGGGGAACACTGAAGCTTTCTTT.

The chain links TRBV5-4 to TRBJ2-2; 7 bases are a match to TRBD2. This CDR3 spans 15 amino acids. The germline V gene encodes CDR1 SGHNT and CDR2 YYREEE (reference sequence). With 6 bases clipped from V and 1 base from J, the junction kept 6 bases outside the gene matches. The CDR3 protein is CASNPGGRNTGELFF. CDR3 coding DNA: TGTGCCAGCAATCCCGGGGGGAGGAACACCGGGGAGCTGTTTTTT.

V gene TRBV7-3 combines with J gene TRBJ2-1; no clear D. CDR1 and CDR2 from the germline V gene are SGHTA and FQGTGA. Trimming took off 1 base at V and 0 bases at J, with 7 bases between the two ends. The CDR3 has 15 residues. The CDR3 region has the DNA TGTGCCAGCAGCTTAAACGGACGCTCCTACAATGAGCAGTTCTTC. Translating gives CASSLNGRSYNEQFF.